Each of the 32 T cell receptor beta chains below was sequenced from the same sample in a study of OX40 agonist ivuxolimab in advanced cancers. Libraries were prepared by immunoSEQ multiplex PCR; TCRdb keeps only in-frame clonotypes and omits some of them. The sample shows 40,000 to 60,000 clones, roughly 85% of them seen only once. The specimen comprised CD4+ or CD8+ T cells sorted from blood, sampled in a trial of the OX40 agonist ivuxolimab. The receptors were gathered from an adult with an advanced solid tumor such as melanoma, head and neck, liver or kidney cancer.

On this clone itself: Other DNA variants within this sample encode the same CDR3. The rearrangement links TRBV19 to TRBJ1-1; no clear D gene. Trimming stripped 5 bases from V and 1 base from J, with 8 bases between. The CDR3 length is 13 residues. Germline V CDR1 and CDR2: LNHDA, SQIVND (reference sequence). The CDR3 DNA sequence: TGTGCCAGTAGTCTTGGGGAGAACACTGAAGCTTTCTTT. This encodes CASSLGENTEAFF. Looking up the rest from reference TRBV19 and TRBJ1-1 gives the full variable domain: DGGITQSPKYLFRKEGQNVTLSCEQNLNHDAMYWYRQDPGQGLRLIYYSQIVNDFQKGDIAEGYSVSREKKESFPLTVTSAQKNPTAFYLCASSLGENTEAFFGQGTRLTVV.

This chain uses TRBV7-6 with TRBJ2-3; 10 nucleotides match TRBD1. V was pared by 5 bases and J by 3 bases, with 5 bases of the junction left unmatched. Germline loops: CDR1 SGHVS, CDR2 FNYEAQ. The CDR3 loop spans 15 amino acids. CDR3 region: CASSLRTGGTDTQYF. As DNA, the CDR3 is TGTGCCAGCAGCCTCAGGACAGGGGGAACAGATACGCAGTATTTT.

V usage is TRBV5-1 and J usage is TRBJ2-4; TRBD1 aligns across 7 bases. CDR1 and CDR2 from the germline V gene are SGHRS and YFSETQ. The CDR3 has 14 residues. J gave up 8 bases and V 0 bases, and 5 bases lay outside the gene matches. CDR3 in DNA: TGCGCCAGCAGCTTGGGGGACAGCGGAGACATTCAGTACTTC. Translated, it gives CASSLGDSGDIQYF.

The chain couples TRBV6-5 to TRBJ2-3; a possible D gene is TRBD2 (6 bases). Between the trimmed V and J ends, which lost 6 bases and 6 bases, there was a span of 10 bases. The germline gives CDR1 MNHEY, CDR2 SVGAGI. There are 12 residues in the CDR3. CDR3 in DNA: TGTGCCAGCAGCCGGGGGTACGATACGCAGTATTTT. This gives the protein CASSRGYDTQYF.

The rearrangement links TRBV28 to TRBJ2-1; no clear D gene. V was trimmed by 3 bases and J by 3 bases, leaving 6 bases between them. Germline loops: CDR1 MDHEN, CDR2 SYDVKM. The CDR3 spans 13 residues. CDR3 sequence: CASSFSGYNEQFF. The CDR3 region has the DNA TGTGCCAGCAGTTTTTCTGGCTACAATGAGCAGTTCTTC.

This chain uses TRBV6-1 with TRBJ1-1, with D maybe TRBD1 (6 bases). V was cut by 3 bases and J by 0 bases, with 14 bases left in between. This CDR3 spans 16 amino acids. The germline V gene has CDR1 MNHNS and CDR2 SASEGT. In DNA, the CDR3 is TGTGCCAGCAGTGACATTGCGGGGGCGCTGAACACTGAAGCTTTCTTT. This gives the protein CASSDIAGALNTEAFF.

The V call is TRBV7-6, the J call TRBJ2-5; unclear D gene. Germline V gene lookup returns CDR1 SGHVS and CDR2 FNYEAQ. This CDR3 contains 13 residues. V was shortened by 3 bases and J by 0 bases, with 5 bases between the two germline ends. The CDR3 here is CASSFSDQETQYF. In DNA form, the CDR3 reads TGTGCCAGCAGCTTCAGCGACCAAGAGACCCAGTACTTC.

The chain recombines TRBV7-2 with TRBJ1-1; 8 bases map to TRBD1. The CDR3 totals 14 residues. Germline lookup yields CDR1 SGHTA and CDR2 FQGNSA. V lost 3 bases, J lost 3 bases, and 3 bases stayed unmatched. The CDR3 sequence is CASSFTGGDTEAFF. CDR3 coding DNA: TGTGCCAGCAGCTTTACAGGGGGTGACACTGAAGCTTTCTTT.

The V call is TRBV29-1, the J call TRBJ2-5, with 7 positions matching TRBD1. Germline assignment: CDR1 SQVTM and CDR2 ANQGSEA. V lost 7 bases to trimming and J lost 4 bases; unmatched junction nucleotides: 9. This CDR3 region has 13 residues. CDR3 region: CSASMTGPETQYF. The CDR3 region has the DNA TGCAGCGCCTCAATGACAGGGCCAGAGACCCAGTACTTC.

This clone came up once. V is TRBV2 and J is TRBJ2-2, with D perhaps TRBD1 (5 bases). V dropped 9 bases and J dropped 0 bases, with 14 bases sitting between them. CDR1 and CDR2 from the germline V gene are SNHLY and FYNNEI. This CDR3 spans 15 amino acids. The chain's CDR3 is CARGWTKSNTGELFF. CDR3 in DNA: TGTGCCAGGGGATGGACAAAGTCGAACACCGGGGAGCTGTTTTTT.

This chain links TRBV28 with TRBJ2-4; D might be TRBD1 (6 bases). Germline V gives CDR1 MDHEN, CDR2 SYDVKM. CDR3 length: 13 residues. V dropped 9 bases and J dropped 9 bases, with 18 bases sitting between them. CDR3 sequence: CASAREGTPIQYF. The CDR3 DNA sequence: TGTGCCAGTGCCCGGGAAGGGACACCCATTCAGTACTTC.

The V and J genes are TRBV6-5 and TRBJ2-7; TRBD2 matches at 13 bases. Trimming took 0 bases from V and 3 from J; bases not matched to a gene: 2. Germline values: CDR1 MNHEY, CDR2 SVGAGI. The CDR3 runs to 16 residues. The chain's CDR3 is CASSYSLAGGYYEQYF. In nucleotides, the CDR3 is TGTGCCAGCAGTTACTCACTAGCGGGAGGGTACTACGAGCAGTACTTC.

This rearrangement joins TRBV2 to TRBJ2-7; tentatively, D is TRBD1 (6 bases). Germline loops: CDR1 SNHLY, CDR2 FYNNEI. The CDR3 loop spans 14 amino acids. Deletions cut 7 bases from V and 2 bases from J, with 15 bases between. This CDR3 reads CASKGVGLTYEQYF. DNA of the CDR3: TGTGCCAGCAAGGGGGTTGGTTTAACCTACGAGCAGTACTTC.

This clone came up a few times. The chain has TRBV27 and TRBJ1-5; D not certain. This CDR3 has 17 residues. Germline lookup yields CDR1 MNHEY and CDR2 SMNVEV (reference sequence). The ends were cut back, 5 bases at V and 0 bases at J, with 17 bases in the middle. The CDR3 coding sequence is TGTGCCAGCAGTGCGAAGCCCCTAAGCTATAGCAATCAGCCCCAGCATTTT. Its translation: CASSAKPLSYSNQPQHF.

DNA for the CDR3: TGTGCTAGTGGTTTGGGGACAGGCTCGAACACCGGGGAGCTGTTTTTT. As protein: CASGLGTGSNTGELFF. The rearrangement joins TRBV12-5 to TRBJ2-2, with TRBD1 matching 7 bases. This CDR3 region has 16 residues. The germline CDR1 and CDR2 sequences are LGHNT and FRNRAP. V was clipped by 1 base and J by 0 bases; unmatched bases: 2.

The chain carries TRBV6-1 and TRBJ2-7, with D perhaps matching TRBD2 (6 bases). From germline, CDR1 is MNHNS and CDR2 SASEGT. The CDR3 totals 12 residues. Trimming stripped 11 bases from V and 2 bases from J, with 13 bases between. CDR3 residues: CAVGGSPYEQYF. CDR3 sequence (DNA): TGTGCCGTGGGAGGCAGCCCCTACGAGCAGTACTTC.

This CDR3 reads CASSVRTSPSSVEQYF. Written as DNA, the CDR3 is TGTGCCAGCAGTGTAAGGACTAGCCCTTCTTCCGTCGAGCAGTACTTC. The genes are TRBV27 and TRBJ2-7; 8 nucleotides match TRBD2. CDR1 and CDR2 (germline): MNHEY, SMNVEV (reference sequence). After removal of 5 bases from V and 6 bases from J, the junction contained 15 bases not matched to a gene. CDR3 size: 16 residues.

This chain uses TRBV5-1 with TRBJ2-3, with TRBD1 matching over 9 bases. The germline V gene has CDR1 SGHRS and CDR2 YFSETQ. This CDR3 spans 15 amino acids. V lost 4 bases to trimming and J lost 11 bases; unmatched junction nucleotides: 14. This CDR3 reads CASSGTGRDRYRQYF. The CDR3 nucleotides read TGCGCCAGCAGCGGGACAGGGAGAGACAGATATAGGCAGTATTTT.

The chain is built from TRBV21-1 and TRBJ2-1; the D call of TRBD2 is as the table states it, not checked on the DNA. TRBV21-1 is classified as a pseudogene. This CDR3 is built from 15 residues. CDR3 protein: CASSKRPSGSHEQFF. As DNA, the CDR3 is TGTGCCAGCAGCAAAAGGCCTAGCGGGAGCCATGAGCAGTTCTTC.

The CDR3 loop reads CASAGGDRFYGYTF. CDR3 DNA sequence: TGTGCCAGCGCTGGGGGGGACAGGTTCTATGGCTACACCTTC. The chain couples TRBV11-2 to TRBJ1-2; 8 bases line up with TRBD1. Germline V lookup: CDR1 SGHAT, CDR2 FQNNGV. The ends lost 8 bases at V and 4 bases at J; junction bases unmatched: 9. This CDR3 is built from 14 residues.

This chain uses TRBV4-2 with TRBJ2-1, with no clear D. Per the germline V gene, CDR1 is LGHNA and CDR2 is YNFKEQ. The CDR3 is 11 amino acids. Trimming took off 5 bases at V and 5 bases at J, with 4 bases between the two ends. For the CDR3, the DNA is TGTGCCAGCAGCACCAACAATGAGCAGTTCTTC. Translating gives CASSTNNEQFF.

The chain employs TRBV5-4 and TRBJ1-1; 9 bases are shared with TRBD1. Germline V gene data show CDR1 as SGHNT and CDR2 as YYREEE (reference sequence). The CDR3 has 15 residues. The ends lost 4 bases at V and 5 bases at J; junction bases unmatched: 9. The CDR3, as DNA: TGTGCCAGCAGCCAAGGGACAGGGCGTTCAACTGAAGCTTTCTTT. Translated: CASSQGTGRSTEAFF.

This clone occurred once. The gene calls are TRBV6-5 and TRBJ2-5; 9 nucleotides align to TRBD1. The CDR3 sequence is 15 residues long. The V gene end was trimmed by 0 bases and the J gene end by 5 bases; junction bases not matched to a gene: 4. Germline V gene lookup returns CDR1 MNHEY and CDR2 SVGAGI. The CDR3 nucleotides are TGTGCCAGCAGTTACTCTGGGACAGGGAGCGAGACCCAGTACTTC. Protein sequence: CASSYSGTGSETQYF.

The chain employs TRBV21-1 and TRBJ2-3; the D call in the table, TRBD1, was not verified against the DNA. TRBV21-1 is a known pseudogene. This CDR3 has 17 amino acids. The CDR3 DNA sequence: TGTGCCAGCAGCAAAGGAGGTTGGAGACAGGGGACAGATACGCAGTATTTT. This codes for CASSKGGWRQGTDTQYF.

The CDR3 bases are TGTGCCAGCAGCTTAGAAAGCGGCTACGAGCAGTACTTC. This translates into CASSLESGYEQYF. The V gene is TRBV11-3, the J gene TRBJ2-7; TRBD2 is a possible D gene (5 bases). There are 13 residues in the CDR3. V was pared by 0 bases and J by 3 bases, with 6 bases between. Germline V gene lookup returns CDR1 SGHNT and CDR2 YENEEA.

J is TRBJ1-1 and V is TRBV28; D might be TRBD1 (6 bases). The CDR3 consists of 14 residues. The V end was cut by 6 bases, the J end by 0 bases, with 11 bases between. Germline V gene sequence: CDR1 MDHEN, CDR2 SYDVKM. DNA of the CDR3: TGTGCCAGCAGGACACAGGGACTGAACACTGAAGCTTTCTTT. Translated: CASRTQGLNTEAFF.

The chain joins TRBV4-2 to TRBJ2-2, with unresolved D. The CDR3 spans 15 residues. V was trimmed by 0 bases and J by 5 bases, leaving 10 bases between them. Germline V gene lookup returns CDR1 LGHNA and CDR2 YNFKEQ. The CDR3 protein is CASSQDLVGTGELFF. The CDR3 DNA is TGTGCCAGCAGCCAAGATCTCGTGGGGACCGGGGAGCTGTTTTTT.

The chain recombines TRBV2 with TRBJ1-4, with TRBD1 matching over 7 bases. Germline values: CDR1 SNHLY, CDR2 FYNNEI. Trimming cost V 4 bases and J 4 bases; bases outside gene matches: 6. CDR3 length: 15 residues. The CDR3 loop is CASSVGQANNEKLFF. CDR3 DNA: TGTGCCAGCAGTGTAGGACAGGCCAATAATGAAAAACTGTTTTTT.

The table lists this clone with a count of one. The chain couples TRBV28 to TRBJ1-1; TRBD1 matches at 7 bases. The germline V gene has CDR1 MDHEN and CDR2 SYDVKM. The CDR3 length is 15 residues. V lost 5 bases and J lost 2; bases outside the gene matches: 8. CDR3 nucleotides: TGTGCCAGCAGTCTCAACAGGGGAACAAACACTGAAGCTTTCTTT. Amino acid sequence: CASSLNRGTNTEAFF.

The CDR3 spells CASSLSKGTDTQYF. The CDR3, as DNA: TGTGCCAGCAGTTTATCGAAGGGCACAGATACGCAGTATTTT. The chain has TRBV27 and TRBJ2-3; D not resolved. Germline CDR1 and CDR2: MNHEY and SMNVEV (reference sequence). The V gene lost 0 bases and the J gene lost 1 base, with 5 bases spanning the gap. CDR3 length: 14 residues.

A word on this clone: This sample includes further DNA sequences coding for the same CDR3. The rearrangement uses TRBV18 and TRBJ2-5, with D possibly TRBD1 on 7 matching bases. The germline V and J ends were trimmed by 3 bases and 4 bases, with 9 bases remaining between them. CDR1 and CDR2 from the germline V gene are KGHSH and LQKENI. The CDR3 is 13 residues long. CDR3 nucleotides: TGTGCCAGCTCACCCCAGGGGGGAGAGACCCAGTACTTC. This gives the protein CASSPQGGETQYF.

This chain uses TRBV6-5 with TRBJ1-2; D is undetermined. The CDR3 totals 14 residues. CDR1 is MNHEY and CDR2 is SVGAGI in the germline V gene. V gave up 2 bases and J gave up 7 bases, with 14 bases separating them. The chain's CDR3 is CASSYVDQRSGYTF. CDR3 sequence (DNA): TGTGCCAGCAGTTACGTGGACCAGAGGAGTGGCTACACCTTC.